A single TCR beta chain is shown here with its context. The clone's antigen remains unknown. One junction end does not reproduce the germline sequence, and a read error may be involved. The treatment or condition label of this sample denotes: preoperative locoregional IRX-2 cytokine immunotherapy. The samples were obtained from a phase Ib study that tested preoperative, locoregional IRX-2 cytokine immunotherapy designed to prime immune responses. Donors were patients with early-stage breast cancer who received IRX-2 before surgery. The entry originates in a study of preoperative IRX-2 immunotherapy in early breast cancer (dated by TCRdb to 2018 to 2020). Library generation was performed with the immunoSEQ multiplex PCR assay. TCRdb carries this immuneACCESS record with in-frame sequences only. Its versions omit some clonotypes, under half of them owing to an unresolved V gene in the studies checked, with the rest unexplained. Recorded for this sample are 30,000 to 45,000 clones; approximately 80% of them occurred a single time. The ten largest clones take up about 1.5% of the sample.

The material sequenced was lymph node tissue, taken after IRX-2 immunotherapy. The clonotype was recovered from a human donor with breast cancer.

CDR3 loop: CAISPGGIDGYTF. The sequence in DNA is TGTGCCATCAGTCCAGGGGGGATCGATGGCTACACCTTC. The chain links TRBV6-8 with TRBJ1-2; 7 of the junction bases match TRBD1. The germline V gene encodes CDR1 MNHGY and CDR2 SAAAGT. The CDR3 has 13 amino acids, counting the end cysteine and phenylalanine. The kept DNA is CDR3 alone, 39 bases in frame from the first base.